Shown below are 20 T cell receptor beta chains from a single sample sequenced in a study of T cell responses to AZD1222 COVID-19 vaccine. The repertoire was sequenced with immunoSEQ multiplex PCR; TCRdb's copy has only in-frame clones and lacks some. Among approximately 190,000 clones listed, 94% were seen once. The sequencing here drew on peripheral blood, taken on day 0 of AZD1222 vaccination. These receptors were taken from an adult in good health.

This chain connects TRBV28 to TRBJ1-1; 8 nucleotides match TRBD1. In germline, CDR1 is MDHEN, CDR2 SYDVKM. CDR3 size: 12 residues. V shed 6 bases, J shed 8 bases, and the junction held 5 bases outside the gene matches. The CDR3 reads CASRSQGAEAFF. CDR3 nucleotide sequence: TGTGCCAGCAGATCCCAGGGGGCGGAAGCTTTCTTT.

The V call is TRBV10-2, the J call TRBJ1-3; possible D gene TRBD1, 5 bases. Germline V gene data show CDR1 as WSHSY and CDR2 as SAAADI. The CDR3 runs to 13 residues. Trimming took 11 bases from V and 5 from J, leaving 16 bases between them. Written as DNA, the CDR3 is TGCGCCTGTACCGGGACGGCCCGAAACACCATATATTTT. As protein: CACTGTARNTIYF.

J is TRBJ1-6 and V is TRBV27; no clear D. This CDR3 is 16 amino acids long. Trimming cost V 3 bases and J 6 bases, with 15 bases left between them. Germline CDR1 and CDR2: MNHEY and SMNVEV (reference sequence). For the CDR3, the DNA is TGTGCCAGCAGTTTTCTGACCGCGGCGGCTAATTCACCCCTCCACTTT. It is translated as CASSFLTAAANSPLHF.

The chain combines TRBV24-1 with TRBJ2-2; the D call may be TRBD1 or TRBD2 (5 bases each). The CDR3 consists of 13 residues. The V gene lost 9 bases and the J gene lost 1 base, with 8 bases spanning the gap. Germline V gene lookup returns CDR1 KGHDR and CDR2 SFDVKD. The CDR3 sequence: CATRGGNTGELFF. CDR3 nucleotide sequence: TGTGCCACCCGTGGGGGGAACACCGGGGAGCTGTTTTTT.

This chain uses TRBV7-8 with TRBJ1-5; 7 bases line up with TRBD1. The CDR3 runs to 16 residues. Germline trimming cut 5 bases from V and 7 bases from J; bases unmatched to any gene: 14. CDR1 and CDR2 from the germline V gene are SGHVS and FQNEAQ. The CDR3 DNA follows: TGTGCCAGCAGCGTAACGGGACAGCACCCGGGGCAGCCCCAGCATTTT. This translates into CASSVTGQHPGQPQHF.

The chain couples TRBV6-5 to TRBJ1-1, with a weak D call TRBD1 (5 bases). The germline V gene has CDR1 MNHEY and CDR2 SVGAGI. CDR3 length equals 14 residues. The ends were cut back, 5 bases at V and 1 base at J, with 11 bases in the middle. The CDR3 is CASSMGPQNTEAFF. In DNA, the CDR3 is TGTGCCAGCAGTATGGGACCTCAGAACACTGAAGCTTTCTTT.

The gene calls are TRBV7-3 and TRBJ1-2; D gene unclear. Germline CDR1 and CDR2: SGHTA and FQGTGA. V lost 6 bases and J lost 4, with 15 bases in between. CDR3 length: 14 residues. The chain's CDR3 is CASREGSRVYGYTF. DNA of the CDR3: TGTGCCAGCAGGGAAGGGTCGCGAGTCTATGGCTACACCTTC.

The chain employs TRBV6-5 and TRBJ1-5; 7 positions agree with TRBD1. Germline CDR1 MNHEY, CDR2 SVGAGI. The V segment lost 6 bases and the J segment 4 bases; nucleotides outside the gene matches: 9. CDR3 length: 15 residues. The CDR3 spells CASRPREGANQPQHF. As DNA, the CDR3 is TGTGCCAGCAGGCCTCGAGAGGGGGCTAATCAGCCCCAGCATTTT.

This clone was observed a single time. The J gene is TRBJ2-7, the V gene TRBV19; TRBD1 might be the D (6 bases). Trimming removed 5 bases at V and 5 bases at J, with 13 bases between. The CDR3 runs 13 residues. Germline values: CDR1 LNHDA, CDR2 SQIVND (reference sequence). In nucleotides, the CDR3 is TGTGCCAGTAGTCCGACAGGACAGAACGAGCAGTACTTC. Residues: CASSPTGQNEQYF. The whole variable domain, remainder taken from reference TRBV19 and TRBJ2-7, is DGGITQSPKYLFRKEGQNVTLSCEQNLNHDAMYWYRQDPGQGLRLIYYSQIVNDFQKGDIAEGYSVSREKKESFPLTVTSAQKNPTAFYLCASSPTGQNEQYFGPGTRLTVT.

V gene TRBV20-1 combines with J gene TRBJ2-1; TRBD2 aligns across 16 bases. CDR1 is DFQATT, CDR2 SNEGSKA, per germline (reference sequence). Trimming cost V 3 bases and J 8 bases; bases outside gene matches: 16. The CDR3 is made up of 19 amino acids. CDR3 nucleotide sequence: TGCAGTGCTAGTAGTACGGGGACTAGCGGGAGGGCGTTACTGGATGAGCAGTTCTTC. Its translation is CSASSTGTSGRALLDEQFF.

This clone was picked up a small number of times. CDR3 nucleotide sequence: TGTGCCAGCAGTCCCCCCGGGACAGGGTTTGGTGGCTACACCTTC. This sequence encodes CASSPPGTGFGGYTF. The V call is TRBV28, the J call TRBJ1-2; 9 nucleotides match TRBD1. The CDR3 covers 15 residues. CDR1 is MDHEN and CDR2 is SYDVKM in the germline V gene. J gave up 7 bases and V 5 bases, and 11 bases lay outside the gene matches.

The chain employs TRBV2 and TRBJ1-5, with 7 nucleotides matching TRBD1. J lost 0 bases, V lost 9 bases, and 11 bases had no gene match. The CDR3 runs to 16 residues. Germline V gives CDR1 SNHLY, CDR2 FYNNEI. The CDR3 protein is CASAGTVEYSNQPQHF. CDR3 DNA: TGTGCCAGTGCCGGGACAGTCGAATATAGCAATCAGCCCCAGCATTTT.

This chain connects TRBV5-1 to TRBJ2-3; 7 bases agree with TRBD1. Germline V gives CDR1 SGHRS, CDR2 YFSETQ. This CDR3 is built from 14 residues. The ends lost 4 bases at V and 2 bases at J; junction bases unmatched: 4. Here the CDR3 DNA reads TGCGCCAGCAGCCCAGGGACAGTCACAGATACGCAGTATTTT. This codes for CASSPGTVTDTQYF.

This clone came up once. The chain has TRBV3-1 (or the pseudogene TRBV3-2) and TRBJ2-5; no definite D call. Trimming pared 4 bases from V and 7 bases from J, leaving 19 bases between. The CDR3 loop spans 15 amino acids. Looked up from germline, CDR1 is LGHDT and CDR2 is YNNKEL (reference sequence). This chain's CDR3 is CASSPPLGFKGTQYF. CDR3 sequence (DNA): TGTGCCAGCAGCCCCCCCCTAGGTTTTAAGGGGACCCAGTACTTC.

The chain uses TRBV5-1 and TRBJ1-2; 9 positions agree with TRBD1. Trimming cost V 4 bases and J 8 bases; bases outside gene matches: 6. The CDR3 is 13 amino acids. The germline V gene has CDR1 SGHRS and CDR2 YFSETQ. The CDR3 region has the DNA TGCGCCAGCAGCGGGACAGGGTTTGAGGGCTACACCTTC. Translated: CASSGTGFEGYTF.

V usage is TRBV6-1 and J usage is TRBJ2-1; D is uncertain. This CDR3 is 14 amino acids long. The V gene's germline CDR1 is MNHNS and CDR2 SASEGT. V lost 1 base to trimming and J lost 9 bases, with 13 bases between them. In nucleotides, the CDR3 is TGTGCCAGCAGTGAAGTGATAGAAGCACGTGAGCAGTTCTTC. It specifies CASSEVIEAREQFF.

This clone was recorded once. The chain has TRBV13 and TRBJ1-3; D is possibly TRBD1 (5 bases). The CDR3 is 16 amino acids. Trimming left V 5 bases short and J 1 base short, with 15 bases between. Per germline, CDR1 PRHDT and CDR2 FYEKMQ (reference sequence). The CDR3, as DNA: TGTGCCAGCAGCCCGAGGGGCAGGCCGTCTGGAAACACCATATATTTT. It translates to CASSPRGRPSGNTIYF.

The rearrangement joins TRBV27 to TRBJ2-1, with TRBD1 identical over 7 bases. The CDR3 contains 16 residues. Germline trimming cut 1 base from V and 3 bases from J; bases unmatched to any gene: 6. Germline V CDR1 and CDR2: MNHEY, SMNVEV (reference sequence). Here the CDR3 DNA reads TGTGCCAGCAGTTTATTGAAGGGGGCAGTCTACAATGAGCAGTTCTTC. Its protein is CASSLLKGAVYNEQFF.

This chain links TRBV18 with TRBJ1-1; D call uncertain. This CDR3 has 15 residues. V lost 6 bases to trimming and J lost 0 bases, with 14 bases between them. Germline-derived CDR1 and CDR2 are KGHSH and LQKENI. The CDR3 loop reads CASSLLRVMNTEAFF. CDR3 coding DNA: TGTGCCAGCTCCCTCTTGAGAGTCATGAACACTGAAGCTTTCTTT.

The CDR3 region has the DNA TGCGCCAGCAGCCAAGATGGGGGACTAGCGGGAGGGCCGAACACCGGGGAGCTGTTTTTT. Encoded protein: CASSQDGGLAGGPNTGELFF. V usage is TRBV4-3 and J usage is TRBJ2-2; 16 positions match TRBD2. The CDR3 loop spans 20 amino acids. Germline CDR1 and CDR2: LGHNA and YSLEER. The V segment lost 0 bases and the J segment 0 bases; nucleotides outside the gene matches: 4.